The clone carrying this TCR beta chain came up many times. The antigen is undetermined. The source of the sample is a study of human T cells and chemical hapten exposure. Time point: healthy volunteer bleed at 6 weeks. Unfractionated whole blood yielded total RNA. Study outcomes and limitations: The number of TCRs above 1 in 1000 frequency did not change after DPC sensitization.

TCRdb called the RACE reads again in MiXCR, with one record for every CDR3 protein. The table lists about 70,000 distinct CDR3 sequences, around 6.1% of them singletons, with roughly 3.4% in the top ten. The CDR3 extends over 16 amino acids. Germline V gene lookup returns CDR1 MNHEY and CDR2 SVGEGT. Trimming removed 5 bases from V and 3 bases from J; junction bases left unmatched: 13. Sample: whole blood. The source is a female donor in good health. Some clones in this sample may be carry-over from other donors' samples. The V call is TRBV6-2 or TRBV6-3, the J call TRBJ2-7, with 7 bases aligning to TRBD2. The CDR3 region is CASSHPGSSGFYEQYF. In DNA, the CDR3 is TGTGCCAGCAGTCACCCTGGGTCTAGCGGTTTCTACGAGCAGTACTTC.